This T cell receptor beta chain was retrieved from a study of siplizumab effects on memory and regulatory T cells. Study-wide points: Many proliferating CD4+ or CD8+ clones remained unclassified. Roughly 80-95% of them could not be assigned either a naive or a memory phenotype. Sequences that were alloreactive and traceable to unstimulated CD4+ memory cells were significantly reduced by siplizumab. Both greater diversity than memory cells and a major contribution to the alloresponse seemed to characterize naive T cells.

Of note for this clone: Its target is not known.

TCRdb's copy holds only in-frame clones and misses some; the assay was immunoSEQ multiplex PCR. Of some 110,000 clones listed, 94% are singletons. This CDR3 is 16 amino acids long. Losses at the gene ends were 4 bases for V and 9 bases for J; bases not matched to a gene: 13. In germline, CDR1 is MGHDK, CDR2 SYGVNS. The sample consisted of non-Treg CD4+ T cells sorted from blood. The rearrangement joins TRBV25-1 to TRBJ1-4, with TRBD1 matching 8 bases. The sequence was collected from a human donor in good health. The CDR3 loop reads CASSAPGTGRYQKLFF. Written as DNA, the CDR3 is TGTGCCAGCAGTGCCCCAGGGACAGGAAGGTATCAAAAACTGTTTTTT.